What follows describes a single TCR beta chain. Its antigen is unknown. Repertoires were generated with immunoSEQ multiplex PCR, while TCRdb's copy carries only in-frame clones and drops some. Of about 130,000 clones in the sample, roughly 91% were seen once. The data derive from a study of graft-versus-host responses after intestinal transplantation. The receptor was derived from a human donor who received an intestinal transplant. This specimen was unstimulated CD4+ T cells sorted from spleen or lymph node cells, taken before intestinal transplant.

The CDR3, as DNA: TGCGCCAGCAGCCAAACAGGGGCCTCAGCTTTCTTT. Encoded protein: CASSQTGASAFF. This chain uses TRBV5-1 with TRBJ1-1; TRBD1 matches at 7 bases. The CDR3 is 12 residues long. Germline V gene sequence: CDR1 SGHRS, CDR2 YFSETQ. The trim removed 4 bases at V and 10 bases at J, leaving 7 bases unmatched.